The following is a TCR beta chain sequence with its context. This clonotype was seen a few times. The antigen it binds to is not known. No qualities accompany the bases; no much larger clone lies one base away. The germline V gene sets CDR1 to MNHEY and CDR2 to SVGAGI. The germline ends are 14 bases apart after V is trimmed by 0 bases and J by 2 bases. The CDR3 has 16 amino acids, counting the end cysteine and phenylalanine. Only CDR3 DNA is held: 48 bases, read in frame from base 1. Sample treatment or condition, as interpreted from the label and publication: allogeneic hematopoietic cell transplantation with graft depleted of TCRalphabeta T cells and CD19 B cells. TCRalphabeta/CD19-depleted allogeneic hematopoietic cell grafts were given to the transplant recipients, all of whom were children. Library construction relied on PCR. Sequencing took place on an Illumina HiSeq 2500. TCR libraries were prepared with molecular barcoding, using unique molecular identifiers to normalize TCRbeta repertoire quantification. The raw public data were reprocessed by TCRdb itself: fastp quality trimming at Q25, MiXCR clonotype calling, in-frame beta chains only. Duplicate CDR3 protein sequences are folded into a single record with the most common DNA and genes. The sample table records 77,000 or so distinct CDR3 sequences; about a sixth of these occur just once. Approximately 51% of the sample comes from the top ten.

This record comes from a study of T-cell reconstitution after alpha-beta-depleted transplantation in children (dated by TCRdb to 2016 to 2017). Regarding the study in general: T-cell immune reconstitution after TCRalphabeta/CD19-depleted allogeneic hematopoietic cell transplantation in children was quantitatively tracked in the study by means of TCR repertoire profiling.

Study-wide findings and limitations: Over the following months the frequencies of hyperexpanded clones went down, and after one year T-cell counts and TCRbeta diversity were mostly credited to newly produced T cells. The apparently early recovery of alphabetaT-cell counts about two months after transplant reportedly depended on only several hundred rapidly expanded clones that came from non-depleted graft cells. In some patients, high TCRbeta diversity at day 60 was attributed to recipient T cells and intrathymic progenitors that had survived conditioning.

This sequence originates from a male patient aged 2-15 years who had a stem cell transplant for acute lymphoblastic leukemia, so the T cells may come from the graft donor. The V and J genes are TRBV6-5 and TRBJ2-7; the D gene assignment is ambiguous. Material: PBMCs, mostly from graft donor cells, obtained 360 days after TCRalphabeta/CD19-depleted stem cell transplant. The DNA is TGTGCCAGCAGTTACTCCCGAGACGGCCAAACCTACGAGCAGTACTTC. It encodes CASSYSRDGQTYEQYF.